The TCR beta chain under discussion was sequenced for a study of Ad26.COV2.S vaccination and SARS-CoV-2 variants. Study details: Sample donor was a member of the COV1001 Ad26.COV2.S trial arm.

V shed 3 bases and J shed 2 bases, with 7 bases lying between them. CDR1 is SGHTA and CDR2 is FQGTGA in the germline V gene. CDR3 length: 13 amino acids. This clone was observed a handful of times. As yet, its antigen is unknown. Only in-frame clones appear in the TCRdb table, and some are missing; sequencing was by immunoSEQ multiplex PCR. The table lists hundreds of thousands of clones, roughly 90% of them singletons. Study conclusions and caveats: After vaccination, substantial breadth of spike-specific CD8+ and CD4+ responses was reported. Ad26.COV2.S recipients had broader spike-specific TCRs (P = 0.0014).

Described treatment: roughly 18 received Ad26.COV2.S at low or high dose, single or two shots; about five received placebo; per-sample allocation not given. Day 63 after the first vaccine or placebo injection was the time point for sampling. The vaccine antigen was prefusion-stabilized Wuhan SARS-CoV-2 spike. The specimen comprised peripheral blood, sampled in a trial of Ad26.COV2.S vaccine versus placebo. The chain employs TRBV7-3 and TRBJ1-1, with D unclear. The sequence derives from a person between 18 and 65 years old who received the Ad26.COV2.S COVID-19 vaccine or a placebo. The CDR3 is CASSFDPNTEAFF. The DNA of the CDR3 is TGTGCCAGCAGCTTCGACCCAAACACTGAAGCTTTCTTT.